This T cell receptor (beta chain) was recorded in a study of cytomegalovirus exposure and HLA in healthy donors. At the level of the study: The same platform used for the 600 to 750 first-cohort repertoires was also used for the 100 to 150 validation repertoires, as a later analysis reported.

As regards this clone: Its antigen is as yet unknown.

The assay was immunoSEQ multiplex PCR, and TCRdb's table has in-frame clones only and misses some. Here the sample spans about 180,000 clones, approximately 81% being singletons. This CDR3 region has 12 residues. Germline V CDR1 and CDR2: SEHNR, FQNEAQ (reference sequence). Trimming took off 6 bases at V and 6 bases at J, with 12 bases between the two ends. Study results and limitations: Researchers counted approximately 160 TCR beta chains as cytomegalovirus-associated.

While the first cohort had over 650 subjects, the donors belonged to the separate validation cohort of fewer than 150 subjects. Sequencing used PBMCs. The rearrangement joins TRBV7-9 to TRBJ2-7; tentative D call: TRBD2 (6 bases). The TCR was taken from a man younger than 35 in good health and CMV-seropositive. The DNA of the CDR3 is TGTGCCAGCAGAGGGGACTTTCGCGAGCAGTACTTC. Translation: CASRGDFREQYF.